The clone carrying this TCR beta chain showed up just once. The data derive from a study of blood T cell repertoires in COVID-19. TCRdb keeps only in-frame clones here, not all; method: immunoSEQ multiplex PCR. The sample shows some 65,000 clones, roughly 92% of them seen only once. Between the trimmed V and J ends, which lost 1 base and 3 bases, there was a span of 15 bases. The CDR3 contains 16 residues. Germline values: CDR1 MGHRA, CDR2 YSYEKL. The chain links TRBV4-1 to TRBJ1-2; D gene unclear. The source is a man in his 70s with active COVID-19. What was sequenced was peripheral blood. Here the CDR3 reads CASSQAPRDIYYGYTF. The CDR3 bases are TGCGCCAGCAGCCAAGCCCCCCGCGACATTTACTATGGCTACACCTTC.